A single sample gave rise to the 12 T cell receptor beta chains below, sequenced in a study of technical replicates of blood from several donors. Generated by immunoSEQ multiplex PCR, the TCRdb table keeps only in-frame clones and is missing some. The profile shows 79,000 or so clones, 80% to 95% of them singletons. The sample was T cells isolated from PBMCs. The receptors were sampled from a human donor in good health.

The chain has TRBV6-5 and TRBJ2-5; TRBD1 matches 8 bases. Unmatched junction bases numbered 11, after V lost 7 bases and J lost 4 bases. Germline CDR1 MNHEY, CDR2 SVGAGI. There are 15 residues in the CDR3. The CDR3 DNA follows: TGTGCCAGCAACGAAGACAGGGGCGGTGGAGAGACCCAGTACTTC. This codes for CASNEDRGGGETQYF.

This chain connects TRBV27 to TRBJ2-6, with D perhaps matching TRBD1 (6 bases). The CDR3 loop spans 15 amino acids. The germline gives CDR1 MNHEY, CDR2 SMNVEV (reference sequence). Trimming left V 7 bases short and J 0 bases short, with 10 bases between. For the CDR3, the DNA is TGTGCCAGCAAGGGGGAGTTCTCTGGGGCCAACGTCCTGACTTTC. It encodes CASKGEFSGANVLTF.

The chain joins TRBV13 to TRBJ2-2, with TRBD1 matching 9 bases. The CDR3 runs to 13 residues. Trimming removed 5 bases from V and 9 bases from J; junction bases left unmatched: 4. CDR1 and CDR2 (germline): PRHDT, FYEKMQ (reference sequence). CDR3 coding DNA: TGTGCCAGCAGCGGGACAGGGTTCCGGGAGCTGTTTTTT. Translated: CASSGTGFRELFF.

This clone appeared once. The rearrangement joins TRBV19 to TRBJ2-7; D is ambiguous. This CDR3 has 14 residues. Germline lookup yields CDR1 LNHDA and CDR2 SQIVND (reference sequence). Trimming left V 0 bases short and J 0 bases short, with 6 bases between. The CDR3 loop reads CASSIDRSSYEQYF. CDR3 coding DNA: TGTGCCAGTAGTATAGATCGGAGCTCCTACGAGCAGTACTTC.

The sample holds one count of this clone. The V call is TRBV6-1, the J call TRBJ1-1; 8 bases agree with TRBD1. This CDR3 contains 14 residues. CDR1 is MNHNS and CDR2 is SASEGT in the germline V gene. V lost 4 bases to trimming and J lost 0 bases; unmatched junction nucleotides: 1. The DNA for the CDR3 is TGTGCCAGCAGTGGGACAGGGATGAACACTGAAGCTTTCTTT. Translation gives CASSGTGMNTEAFF.

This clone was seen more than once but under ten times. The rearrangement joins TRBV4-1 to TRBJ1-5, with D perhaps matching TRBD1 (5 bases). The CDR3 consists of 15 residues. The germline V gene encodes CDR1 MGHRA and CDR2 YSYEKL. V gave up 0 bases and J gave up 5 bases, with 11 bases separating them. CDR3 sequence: CASSQDSREYQPQHF. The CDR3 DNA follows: TGCGCCAGCAGCCAAGATAGCAGGGAATATCAGCCCCAGCATTTT.

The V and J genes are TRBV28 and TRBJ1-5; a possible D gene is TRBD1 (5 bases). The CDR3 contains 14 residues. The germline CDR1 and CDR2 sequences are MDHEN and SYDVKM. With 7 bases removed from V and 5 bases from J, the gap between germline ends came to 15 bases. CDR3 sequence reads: CASKTFRVDQPQHF. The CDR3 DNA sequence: TGTGCCAGCAAAACATTCAGGGTCGATCAGCCCCAGCATTTT.

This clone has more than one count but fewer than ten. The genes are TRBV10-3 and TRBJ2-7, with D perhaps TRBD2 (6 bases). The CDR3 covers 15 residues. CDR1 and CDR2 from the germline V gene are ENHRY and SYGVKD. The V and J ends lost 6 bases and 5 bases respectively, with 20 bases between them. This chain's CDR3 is CAIRPRELGRNEQYF. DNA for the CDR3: TGTGCCATCAGGCCCCGGGAGTTAGGAAGGAACGAGCAGTACTTC.

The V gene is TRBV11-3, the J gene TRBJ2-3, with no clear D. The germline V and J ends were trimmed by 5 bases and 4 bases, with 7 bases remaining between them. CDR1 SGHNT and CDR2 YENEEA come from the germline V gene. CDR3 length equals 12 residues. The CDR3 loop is CASSGTADTQYF. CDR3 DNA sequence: TGTGCCAGCAGCGGAACAGCAGATACGCAGTATTTT.

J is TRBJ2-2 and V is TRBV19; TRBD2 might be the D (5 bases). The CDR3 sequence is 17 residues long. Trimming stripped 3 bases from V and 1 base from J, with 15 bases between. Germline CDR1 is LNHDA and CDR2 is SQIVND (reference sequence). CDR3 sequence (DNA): TGTGCCAGTAGTATTCGGGGTCCCGCAAAGAACACCGGGGAGCTGTTTTTT. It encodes CASSIRGPAKNTGELFF.

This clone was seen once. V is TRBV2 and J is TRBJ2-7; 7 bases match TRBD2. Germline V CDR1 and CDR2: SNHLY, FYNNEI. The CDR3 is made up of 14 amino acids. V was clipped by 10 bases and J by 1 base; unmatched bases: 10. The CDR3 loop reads CATKGGAGSYEQYF. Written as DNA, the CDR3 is TGTGCCACCAAGGGTGGAGCGGGATCCTACGAGCAGTACTTC.

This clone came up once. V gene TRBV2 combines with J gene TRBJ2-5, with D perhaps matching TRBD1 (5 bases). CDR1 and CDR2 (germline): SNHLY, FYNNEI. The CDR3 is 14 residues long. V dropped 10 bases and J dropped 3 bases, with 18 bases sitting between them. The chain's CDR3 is CATVAQTAEETQYF. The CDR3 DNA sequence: TGTGCCACAGTCGCCCAGACAGCAGAAGAGACCCAGTACTTC.